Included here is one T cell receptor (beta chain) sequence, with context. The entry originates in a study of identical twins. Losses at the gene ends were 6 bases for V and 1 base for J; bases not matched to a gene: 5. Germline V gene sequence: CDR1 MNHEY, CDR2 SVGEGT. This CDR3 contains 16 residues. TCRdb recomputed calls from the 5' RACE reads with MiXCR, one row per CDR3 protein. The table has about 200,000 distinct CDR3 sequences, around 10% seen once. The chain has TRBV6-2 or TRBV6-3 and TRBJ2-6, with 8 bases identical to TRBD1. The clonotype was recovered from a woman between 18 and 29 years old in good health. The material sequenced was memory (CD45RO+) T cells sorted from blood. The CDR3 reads CASRKDRVSGANVLTF. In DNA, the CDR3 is TGTGCCAGCAGGAAGGACAGGGTGTCTGGGGCCAACGTCCTGACTTTC.